Presented here are 9 T cell receptor beta chains from one specimen sequenced in a study of blood T cell repertoires in COVID-19. Profiled with immunoSEQ multiplex PCR; TCRdb holds only in-frame clones, not every one. In the table there are over 100,000 clones, around 80% of which are singletons. Sequencing was done on a sample of peripheral blood. Receptors originate from a woman between 65 and 79 years old with acute or convalescent COVID-19.

The chain has TRBV3-1 (or the pseudogene TRBV3-2) and TRBJ1-2, with 7 bases matching TRBD1. CDR1 and CDR2 from the germline V gene are LGHDT and YNNKEL (reference sequence). The length of the CDR3 is 14 residues. V dropped 4 bases and J dropped 8; count of bases not matched to a gene: 10. The CDR3 coding sequence is TGTGCCAGCAGCCTTTTTAAAGGACAGGCGGGCTACACCTTC. Translating it yields CASSLFKGQAGYTF.

This chain uses TRBV24-1 with TRBJ2-1; TRBD2 aligns across 8 bases. CDR3 length: 16 amino acids. Germline V gene data show CDR1 as KGHDR and CDR2 as SFDVKD. V lost 1 base and J lost 4; bases outside the gene matches: 5. This chain's CDR3 is CATSDFKAGGYNEQFF. The CDR3 DNA reads as TGTGCCACCAGTGATTTTAAGGCGGGAGGTTACAATGAGCAGTTCTTC.

The chain has TRBV9 and TRBJ1-2; 7 bases are shared with TRBD1. Germline V gene lookup returns CDR1 SGDLS and CDR2 YYNGEE. The CDR3 runs to 15 residues. J lost 7 bases, V lost 4 bases, and 13 bases had no gene match. The CDR3 here is CASSPGTVQSGGYTF. The CDR3 coding sequence is TGTGCCAGCAGCCCCGGGACAGTACAATCGGGTGGCTACACCTTC.

This chain uses TRBV27 with TRBJ2-2; 9 bases fit TRBD2. The CDR3 runs to 15 residues. Trimming cost V 3 bases and J 5 bases; bases outside gene matches: 4. Germline CDR1 reads MNHEY; CDR2 reads SMNVEV (reference sequence). Here the CDR3 DNA reads TGTGCCAGCAGTTTGGCTAGCGGGGTTACCGGGGAGCTGTTTTTT. Its translation: CASSLASGVTGELFF.

Many counts were recorded for this clone. The CDR3 nucleotides read TGCGCCAGCAGTGAGCCGGGACAGAGCACAGATACGCAGTATTTT. Its translation: CASSEPGQSTDTQYF. The chain couples TRBV10-2 to TRBJ2-3, with TRBD1 matching over 7 bases. CDR3 length equals 15 residues. Germline V gene data show CDR1 as WSHSY and CDR2 as SAAADI. J lost 0 bases, V lost 2 bases, and 2 bases had no gene match.

The chain links TRBV5-5 to TRBJ1-3; 10 bases fit TRBD1. The junction had 5 bases not matched to a gene; V was cut back by 0 bases and J by 8 bases. The germline CDR1 and CDR2 sequences are SGHKS and YYEKEE (reference sequence). The CDR3 contains 15 residues. The CDR3 loop is CASSLVTGGADTIYF. The CDR3 nucleotides read TGTGCCAGCAGCTTGGTGACAGGGGGCGCGGACACCATATATTTT.

The V and J genes are TRBV29-1 and TRBJ2-7; TRBD2 aligns across 8 bases. V was pared by 7 bases and J by 3 bases, with 11 bases of the junction left unmatched. Germline V gene data show CDR1 as SQVTM and CDR2 as ANQGSEA. The CDR3 has 14 residues. DNA of the CDR3: TGCAGCGCCGTTCCCGGGGGGGCTTACTACGAGCAGTACTTC. This sequence encodes CSAVPGGAYYEQYF.

This clone appeared a single time. The chain links TRBV20-1 to TRBJ2-5, with 9 nucleotides matching TRBD2. The germline CDR1 and CDR2 sequences are DFQATT and SNEGSKA (reference sequence). This CDR3 is 14 amino acids long. V gave up 3 bases and J gave up 4 bases; unmatched junction bases: 6. The CDR3 loop is CSASKGLAGETQYF. The CDR3 region has the DNA TGCAGTGCTAGTAAGGGACTAGCTGGAGAGACCCAGTACTTC.

This clone was observed a few times. The gene calls are TRBV6-5 and TRBJ2-2; D gene unclear. Germline V gene lookup returns CDR1 MNHEY and CDR2 SVGAGI. Trimming removed 1 base at V and 4 bases at J, with 7 bases between. The CDR3 is 14 residues long. The CDR3 coding sequence is TGTGCCAGCAGTTACTTGAGACTCACCGGGGAGCTGTTTTTT. Protein: CASSYLRLTGELFF.